Below, 26 T cell receptor beta chains from the same sample are listed, as sequenced in a study of beta chain features in type 1 diabetes (dated by TCRdb to the late 2010s). The library was generated by the immunoSEQ multiplex PCR assay. All of the isolated RNA was reverse transcribed with the High Capacity cDNA Reverse Transcription Kit, so expressed TCRB transcripts were sequenced. In its TCRdb copy, this immuneACCESS table keeps in-frame sequences only and misses some clones. Where compared with another copy, unresolved V genes explain less than half of these, and the others have no known cause. In this sample the table shows 200,000 to 300,000 clones, more than 65% of which occur a single time. The ten largest clones represent approximately 0.053% of the sample. Sequencing input: naive CD4+ T cells from blood. Read against the paper, the sample's cell subset or site label means: true naive CD4+ T cells. These receptors originate from a man aged 25 to 40 in good health.

This rearrangement joins TRBV30 to TRBJ2-7, with a possible D match to TRBD1 (5 bases). Germline CDR1 GTSNPN, CDR2 SVGIG (reference sequence). The length of the CDR3 is 15 residues. Trimming shortened V by 0 bases and J by 2 bases, and 14 bases separated the two germline ends. This chain's CDR3 is CAWSVRQFPPYEQYF. DNA for the CDR3: TGTGCCTGGAGTGTACGACAGTTCCCACCCTACGAGCAGTACTTC.

The V gene is TRBV23-1, the J gene TRBJ2-7; 7 bases line up with TRBD2. TRBV23-1 is sorted into the ORF group, with uncertain function. There are 13 residues in the CDR3. V dropped 10 bases and J dropped 7; count of bases not matched to a gene: 13. The CDR3 protein is CAILLIAGQEQYF. CDR3 nucleotide sequence: TGCGCCATCCTTTTGATAGCGGGTCAAGAGCAGTACTTC.

The chain couples TRBV27 to TRBJ2-1, with 10 bases fitting TRBD2. CDR1 MNHEY and CDR2 SMNVEV come from the germline V gene (reference sequence). The V and J ends lost 0 bases and 0 bases, in that order; junction bases with no gene match: 2. The CDR3 contains 17 residues. In DNA form, the CDR3 reads TGTGCCAGCAGTTTATCGAGGACTAGCGGCTCCTACAATGAGCAGTTCTTC. As protein: CASSLSRTSGSYNEQFF.

The J gene is TRBJ2-5, the V gene TRBV20-1, with D uncertain. The CDR3 runs to 11 residues. The ends were cut back, 6 bases at V and 5 bases at J, with 10 bases in the middle. Germline assignment: CDR1 DFQATT and CDR2 SNEGSKA (reference sequence). The CDR3 is CSAATGETQYF. DNA of the CDR3: TGCAGTGCCGCCACCGGCGAGACCCAGTACTTC.

The count of this clone is one. The CDR3 protein is CSVEFGWNEQFF. CDR3 coding DNA: TGCAGCGTTGAGTTTGGCTGGAATGAGCAGTTCTTC. This chain uses TRBV29-1 with TRBJ2-1; D is undetermined. The CDR3 runs to 12 residues. Germline values: CDR1 SQVTM, CDR2 ANQGSEA. The germline V and J ends were trimmed by 3 bases and 7 bases, with 10 bases remaining between them.

As to this clone: At one boundary the junction diverges from the germline segment, which might be a read error. This chain links TRBV28 with TRBJ2-4; no definite D call. Germline CDR1 is MDHEN and CDR2 is SYDVKM. This CDR3 region has 13 residues. CDR3 nucleotides: TGTGCCAGCAGCCTCCCAGATAGGACCCACCAGGTCTTC. It translates to CASSLPDRTHQVF.

This clone turned up a few times. The V and J genes are TRBV4-1 and TRBJ2-2; D tentatively reads TRBD1 or TRBD2 (5 bases each). The germline CDR1 and CDR2 sequences are MGHRA and YSYEKL. This CDR3 comprises 16 residues. Trimming removed 1 base from V and 0 bases from J, with 9 bases in between. CDR3 amino acids: CASSQVGRANTGELFF. CDR3 DNA sequence: TGCGCCAGCAGCCAAGTGGGACGGGCGAACACCGGGGAGCTGTTTTTT.

The V gene is TRBV29-1, the J gene TRBJ1-2, with no clear D. Per germline, CDR1 SQVTM and CDR2 ANQGSEA. CDR3 length: 12 residues. Trimming shortened V by 2 bases and J by 8 bases, and 12 bases separated the two germline ends. The CDR3 DNA is TGCAGCGTTGAACCTACACCGGAGGGCTACACCTTC. Translation gives CSVEPTPEGYTF.

This chain links TRBV29-1 with TRBJ2-1; 9 bases are shared with TRBD1. V lost 0 bases and J lost 4; bases outside the gene matches: 4. Germline CDR1 is SQVTM and CDR2 is ANQGSEA. The CDR3 is made up of 15 amino acids. The DNA for the CDR3 is TGCAGCGTTGAAGATCCCGGGACAGGGTACAATGAGCAGTTCTTC. Translating it yields CSVEDPGTGYNEQFF.

This chain links TRBV30 with TRBJ2-2; D call uncertain. This CDR3 contains 13 residues. The germline V and J ends were trimmed by 3 bases and 5 bases, with 10 bases remaining between them. Germline V gene lookup returns CDR1 GTSNPN and CDR2 SVGIG (reference sequence). Here the CDR3 reads CAWSYERTGELFF. Here the CDR3 DNA reads TGTGCCTGGAGCTACGAACGTACCGGGGAGCTGTTTTTT. Supplemented by reference TRBV30 and TRBJ2-2, the full variable domain reads SQTIHQWPATLVQPVGSPLSLECTVEGTSNPNLYWYRQAAGRGLQLLFYSVGIGQISSEVPQNLSASRPQDRQFILSSKKLLLSDSGFYLCAWSYERTGELFFGEGSRLTVL.

CDR3 nucleotide sequence: TGTGCCAGCAGTTACTCGACCGGACCCTACGAGCAGTACTTC. Its translation is CASSYSTGPYEQYF. This sequence joins TRBV6-5 and TRBJ2-7; D remains ambiguous. The ends were cut back, 0 bases at V and 2 bases at J, with 8 bases in the middle. The CDR3 totals 14 residues. CDR1 and CDR2 (germline): MNHEY, SVGAGI.

The CDR3, as DNA: TGCAGCGTGGGGACAGACTATGGCTACACCTTC. This gives the protein CSVGTDYGYTF. This chain connects TRBV29-1 to TRBJ1-2, with 7 bases fitting TRBD1. Looked up from germline, CDR1 is SQVTM and CDR2 is ANQGSEA. CDR3 length equals 11 residues. V shed 6 bases, J shed 3 bases, and the junction held 1 base outside the gene matches.

The rearrangement uses TRBV5-1 and TRBJ2-1, with D possibly TRBD1 on 5 matching bases. The CDR3 has 13 amino acids. V shed 9 bases and J shed 2 bases, with 12 bases lying between them. Germline CDR1 reads SGHRS; CDR2 reads YFSETQ. The CDR3 region has the DNA TGCGCCACCAGGGTAAGGACCTACAATGAGCAGTTCTTC. Translating it yields CATRVRTYNEQFF. The full variable domain, in which reference TRBV5-1 and TRBJ2-1 provide the parts outside the CDR3, is KAGVTQTPRYLIKTRGQQVTLSCSPISGHRSVSWYQQTPGQGLQFLFEYFSETQRNKGNFPGRFSGRQFSNSRSEMNVSTLELGDSALYLCATRVRTYNEQFFGPGTRLTVL.

The V and J genes are TRBV29-1 and TRBJ2-7; 7 nucleotides agree with TRBD1. V lost 4 bases to trimming and J lost 3 bases; unmatched junction nucleotides: 6. There are 13 residues in the CDR3. Looked up from germline, CDR1 is SQVTM and CDR2 is ANQGSEA. CDR3 coding DNA: TGCAGCGTTGCAACAGGGGAGATCTACGAGCAGTACTTC. This codes for CSVATGEIYEQYF.

This clone was found once. V and J are TRBV28 and TRBJ2-7, with D maybe TRBD1 (5 bases). The CDR3 has 11 residues. V shed 6 bases and J shed 7 bases, with 10 bases lying between them. Germline CDR1 reads MDHEN; CDR2 reads SYDVKM. The DNA of the CDR3 is TGTGCCAGCAGAGGGGTTTGGGAGCAGTACTTC. It encodes CASRGVWEQYF.

The chain uses TRBV13 and TRBJ2-1; no definite D call. This CDR3 comprises 11 residues. The ends were cut back, 1 base at V and 14 bases at J, with 9 bases in the middle. CDR1 is PRHDT and CDR2 is FYEKMQ in the germline V gene (reference sequence). DNA of the CDR3: TGTGCCAGCAGCTTAGACTCCCTGGAGTTCTTC. It specifies CASSLDSLEFF. Using reference TRBV13 and TRBJ2-1 for the parts outside the CDR3, the full variable domain is AAGVIQSPRHLIKEKRETATLKCYPIPRHDTVYWYQQGPGQDPQFLISFYEKMQSDKGSIPDRFSAQQFSDYHSELNMSSLELGDSALYFCASSLDSLEFFGPGTRLTVL.

This clone was counted only a few times. V and J are TRBV29-1 and TRBJ2-1, with 9 nucleotides matching TRBD2. Germline lookup yields CDR1 SQVTM and CDR2 ANQGSEA. This CDR3 region has 15 residues. V shed 3 bases, J shed 2 bases, and the junction held 5 bases outside the gene matches. The CDR3 is CSVDESGRTYNEQFF. The CDR3 DNA reads TGCAGCGTTGATGAGAGCGGGAGGACCTACAATGAGCAGTTCTTC.

This clone was detected only once. V usage is TRBV30 and J usage is TRBJ2-1; D is uncertain. The germline CDR1 and CDR2 sequences are GTSNPN and SVGIG (reference sequence). CDR3 length equals 13 residues. Trimming stripped 1 base from V and 6 bases from J, with 10 bases between. CDR3 in DNA: TGTGCCTGGAGTGAGAAGGGTCCCAATGAGCAGTTCTTC. Translation gives CAWSEKGPNEQFF.

This chain connects TRBV29-1 to TRBJ2-5; TRBD1 matches at 7 bases. This CDR3 contains 13 residues. The ends lost 7 bases at V and 2 bases at J; junction bases unmatched: 7. Germline-derived CDR1 and CDR2 are SQVTM and ANQGSEA. CDR3 amino acids: CSAGQLLQETQYF. The CDR3 DNA is TGCAGCGCGGGACAGCTACTTCAAGAGACCCAGTACTTC.

The chain joins TRBV18 to TRBJ2-3; TRBD2 is a possible D gene (6 bases). The germline V gene has CDR1 KGHSH and CDR2 LQKENI. V gave up 4 bases and J gave up 2 bases, with 13 bases separating them. This CDR3 comprises 15 residues. The CDR3 reads CASSLTAGDTDTQYF. In DNA, the CDR3 is TGTGCCAGCTCACTCACAGCGGGCGACACAGATACGCAGTATTTT.

The chain joins TRBV11-2 to TRBJ2-7; possibly TRBD2 for D (6 bases). The CDR3 is 14 amino acids. Germline V gives CDR1 SGHAT, CDR2 FQNNGV. The ends were cut back, 0 bases at V and 2 bases at J, with 8 bases in the middle. CDR3 bases: TGTGCCAGCAGCTTAGAAGCGGGCCCCTACGAGCAGTACTTC. Translating it yields CASSLEAGPYEQYF. Combining the CDR3 with reference TRBV11-2 and TRBJ2-7 gives the whole variable domain EAGVAQSPRYKIIEKRQSVAFWCNPISGHATLYWYQQILGQGPKLLIQFQNNGVVDDSQLPKDRFSAERLKGVDSTLKIQPAKLEDSAVYLCASSLEAGPYEQYFGPGTRLTVT.

This clone showed up just a few times. The J gene is TRBJ2-7, the V gene TRBV25-1; maybe TRBD1 (5 bases). The V and J ends lost 4 bases and 3 bases respectively, with 19 bases between them. The CDR3 has 16 residues. Germline V gene lookup returns CDR1 MGHDK and CDR2 SYGVNS. CDR3 loop: CASSAPGPGPLYEQYF. The CDR3 DNA reads TGTGCCAGCAGTGCACCAGGGCCAGGGCCTCTCTACGAGCAGTACTTC.

The chain joins TRBV5-1 to TRBJ2-3, with TRBD1 as a possible D gene (5 bases). Deletions cut 0 bases from V and 0 bases from J, with 11 bases between. CDR3 size: 16 residues. Germline CDR1 is SGHRS and CDR2 is YFSETQ. CDR3 loop: CASSLARAPSTDTQYF. CDR3 in DNA: TGCGCCAGCAGCTTGGCCAGGGCTCCTAGCACAGATACGCAGTATTTT.

The rearrangement links TRBV30 to TRBJ2-5; no clear D gene. The CDR3 has 11 residues. Germline lookup yields CDR1 GTSNPN and CDR2 SVGIG (reference sequence). V was cut by 0 bases and J by 7 bases, with 6 bases left in between. This CDR3 is CAWSVERTQYF. The DNA for the CDR3 is TGTGCCTGGAGTGTAGAGCGGACCCAGTACTTC.

This rearrangement joins TRBV29-1 to TRBJ2-1; tentative D call: TRBD1 (6 bases). Trimming pared 7 bases from V and 9 bases from J, leaving 16 bases between. Germline V CDR1 and CDR2: SQVTM, ANQGSEA. The CDR3 is 12 residues long. CDR3 bases: TGCAGCGGGGGACAACGAGGCGGTGAGCAGTTCTTC. Its protein product is CSGGQRGGEQFF.

This clone was seen a handful of times. The chain uses TRBV4-3 and TRBJ2-1; a possible D gene is TRBD2 (5 bases). This CDR3 contains 15 residues. Germline V lookup: CDR1 LGHNA, CDR2 YSLEER. The V gene lost 3 bases and the J gene lost 4 bases, with 13 bases spanning the gap. The CDR3 sequence is CASSHGPGGYNEQFF. The CDR3 DNA reads TGCGCCAGCAGCCATGGGCCCGGCGGGTACAATGAGCAGTTCTTC.